The 8 T cell receptor beta chains reported below all come from one sample, sequenced in a study of T cell changes during pregnancy in multiple sclerosis. The assay was immunoSEQ multiplex PCR, and TCRdb's table has in-frame clones only and misses some. Here the sample spans around 66,000 clones, about 92% being singletons. Source: peripheral blood, taken in the first trimester of pregnancy. These receptors were taken from a female donor in good health, enrolled as a control in a pregnancy study.

This rearrangement joins TRBV19 to TRBJ1-5; 7 positions match TRBD1. V lost 8 bases and J lost 4; bases outside the gene matches: 11. Germline-derived CDR1 and CDR2 are LNHDA and SQIVND (reference sequence). The CDR3 runs to 15 residues. The CDR3 DNA sequence: TGTGCCAGTCTCGCCTCCGGGACAGCTAATCAGCCCCAGCATTTT. This translates into CASLASGTANQPQHF. The entire variable domain, with the rest obtained from reference TRBV19 and TRBJ1-5, is as follows: DGGITQSPKYLFRKEGQNVTLSCEQNLNHDAMYWYRQDPGQGLRLIYYSQIVNDFQKGDIAEGYSVSREKKESFPLTVTSAQKNPTAFYLCASLASGTANQPQHFGDGTRLSIL.

The V call is TRBV19, the J call TRBJ1-2, with 11 bases lining up with TRBD1. The junction had 11 bases not matched to a gene; V was cut back by 3 bases and J by 5 bases. CDR1 and CDR2 from the germline V gene are LNHDA and SQIVND (reference sequence). The length of the CDR3 is 17 residues. The CDR3 spells CASSMARDRGSPYGYTF. The CDR3 coding sequence is TGTGCCAGTAGTATGGCGCGGGACAGGGGGTCCCCTTATGGCTACACCTTC.

The J gene is TRBJ1-2, the V gene TRBV27, with D possibly being TRBD1 (6 bases). CDR1 is MNHEY and CDR2 is SMNVEV in the germline V gene (reference sequence). V was pared by 4 bases and J by 2 bases, with 8 bases between. CDR3 length equals 13 residues. DNA for the CDR3: TGTGCCAGCAGTTCAAGGGGGAACTATGGCTACACCTTC. Protein product: CASSSRGNYGYTF.

The CDR3 sequence: CSVEVGLGTDTQYF. The DNA of the CDR3 is TGCAGCGTTGAAGTGGGACTAGGCACAGATACGCAGTATTTT. The rearrangement links TRBV29-1 to TRBJ2-3; 8 bases line up with TRBD2. Germline assignment: CDR1 SQVTM and CDR2 ANQGSEA. CDR3 size: 14 residues. V dropped 1 base and J dropped 1; count of bases not matched to a gene: 1.

The rearrangement joins TRBV6-1 to TRBJ2-3; TRBD2 matches 11 bases. The germline gives CDR1 MNHNS, CDR2 SASEGT. Trimming at V came to 6 bases and at J to 5 bases, leaving 7 bases not matched to a gene. CDR3 size: 15 residues. The CDR3, as DNA: TGTGCCAGCAGCTCTACTAGCGGGGGCCGAGATACGCAGTATTTT. Amino acid sequence: CASSSTSGGRDTQYF.

The chain carries TRBV5-1 and TRBJ1-1; D uncertain. Germline V gene lookup returns CDR1 SGHRS and CDR2 YFSETQ. The CDR3 spans 14 residues. V was cut by 4 bases and J by 3 bases, with 13 bases left in between. CDR3 DNA: TGCGCCAGCAGCAACCCAGTTGGGCACACTGAAGCTTTCTTT. Residues: CASSNPVGHTEAFF.

This rearrangement joins TRBV28 to TRBJ2-3, with a possible D match to TRBD1 (5 bases). Germline CDR1 and CDR2: MDHEN and SYDVKM. V was pared by 7 bases and J by 2 bases, with 19 bases between. The CDR3 length is 16 residues. CDR3 bases: TGTGCCAGCACTAAAACAGGAGATTCGTTCACAGATACGCAGTATTTT. Translation: CASTKTGDSFTDTQYF. The whole variable domain, remainder taken from reference TRBV28 and TRBJ2-3, is DVKVTQSSRYLVKRTGEKVFLECVQDMDHENMFWYRQDPGLGLRLIYFSYDVKMKEKGDIPEGYSVSREKKERFSLILESASTNQTSMYLCASTKTGDSFTDTQYFGPGTRLTVL.

This clone was picked up one time. This rearrangement joins TRBV28 to TRBJ1-1; TRBD1 is a possible D gene (5 bases). Trimming cost V 6 bases and J 7 bases, with 12 bases left between them. Germline CDR1 and CDR2: MDHEN and SYDVKM. The CDR3 has 12 amino acids. The CDR3 region has the DNA TGTGCCAGCAGCCTAGACAGAATTGAAGCTTTCTTT. It is translated as CASSLDRIEAFF.